The TCR beta chain described here comes from a study of T-cell memory formation after mild COVID-19. Whole-study results and caveats: Most CD4+ clones that shrank were in CM and EM, while CD8+ ones turned up in EMRA. For second-wave clones that peaked at day 37, SARS-CoV-2 specificity went unverified. Memory from before infection featured some responding clones, which suggests cross-reactive memory joined.

The CDR3 is 14 residues long. Trimming pared 6 bases from V and 1 base from J, leaving 12 bases between. CDR1 is ENHRY, CDR2 SYGVKD, per germline. The sample holds a few counts of this clonotype. Antigen: not known. Using constant-segment primers, 5'RACE produced TCR alpha and TCR beta cDNA libraries carrying sample barcodes and UMIs. TCRdb re-called the 5' RACE reads through MiXCR, storing one row per CDR3 protein. This sample has roughly 580,000 distinct CDR3 sequences; approximately 18% occur once, and the top ten carry 12%. V is TRBV10-3 and J is TRBJ1-1, with D possibly being TRBD1 (5 bases). Source material: PBMCs or a T cell subset sorted from them (not recorded which). This TCR was sampled from an adult woman who had mild COVID-19 (a few samples of this study predate the infection). Cell type and time point are not known. The CDR3 reads CAIRRGGSNTEAFF. CDR3 nucleotides: TGTGCCATCAGGAGGGGAGGGTCGAACACTGAAGCTTTCTTT.